The TCR beta chain described here comes from a study of blood T cell repertoires in COVID-19. The CDR3 covers 16 residues. V was pared by 0 bases and J by 3 bases, with 12 bases between. CDR1 and CDR2 (germline): LGHNA, YNFKEQ. Recruitment covered 20 to 25 US areas and drew participants whose ages spanned roughly 18 to 100 years. Two negative PCRs, clearance, or symptom resolution were required of recovered Cohort 3 donors. In the authors' workflow: Estimation of nucleated cell counts was performed using reference gene primer amplification. Here immunoSEQ multiplex PCR was the method, and the copy in TCRdb shows in-frame clones only, minus some. For V, J and clone size, that table is used; D and trimming come from the DNA. The table records around 200,000 clones, approximately 90% of them present only once.

The chain carries TRBV4-2 and TRBJ2-1; D may be TRBD1 (6 bases). This TCR derives from a woman younger than 45 who had recovered from COVID-19. The sample was PBMCs or T cells enriched from blood (not recorded which). CDR3 DNA: TGTGCCAGCAGCCAAGATTTAAGGGGGAACTACAATGAGCAGTTCTTC. Its protein product is CASSQDLRGNYNEQFF.